The 20 T cell receptor beta chains below were found in one sample sequenced in a study of T cell changes during pregnancy in multiple sclerosis. Generated by immunoSEQ multiplex PCR, the TCRdb table keeps only in-frame clones and is missing some. The sample records tens of thousands of clones, more than 85% being singletons. The sequences come from peripheral blood, collected in the first trimester of pregnancy. The source is a female donor in good health, enrolled as a control in a pregnancy study.

This chain connects TRBV2 to TRBJ2-7, with 8 nucleotides matching TRBD2. Looked up from germline, CDR1 is SNHLY and CDR2 is FYNNEI. The CDR3 is 14 amino acids. After removal of 3 bases from V and 7 bases from J, the junction contained 8 bases not matched to a gene. The CDR3 loop reads CASSDGGGGREQYF. The CDR3 DNA follows: TGTGCCAGCAGTGACGGCGGCGGGGGGCGTGAGCAGTACTTC.

This clone has only one observation. The chain uses TRBV19 and TRBJ1-1, with 9 nucleotides matching TRBD1. Germline lookup yields CDR1 LNHDA and CDR2 SQIVND (reference sequence). V gave up 3 bases and J gave up 2 bases; unmatched junction bases: 10. The CDR3 extends over 17 amino acids. CDR3 sequence (DNA): TGTGCCAGTAGTATCCAGACAGGGGGAAGCTTAAACACTGAAGCTTTCTTT. This translates into CASSIQTGGSLNTEAFF. The whole variable domain, filled in from reference TRBV19 and TRBJ1-1, reads DGGITQSPKYLFRKEGQNVTLSCEQNLNHDAMYWYRQDPGQGLRLIYYSQIVNDFQKGDIAEGYSVSREKKESFPLTVTSAQKNPTAFYLCASSIQTGGSLNTEAFFGQGTRLTVV.

This clone was observed once. The genes are TRBV5-1 and TRBJ2-1, with D unclear. Between the trimmed V and J ends, which lost 5 bases and 5 bases, there was a span of 20 bases. CDR1 SGHRS and CDR2 YFSETQ come from the germline V gene. The CDR3 spans 16 residues. The CDR3 is CASRYSKTRADNEQFF. CDR3 in DNA: TGCGCCAGCAGGTACTCCAAGACTCGCGCTGACAATGAGCAGTTCTTC.

The genes are TRBV7-2 and TRBJ1-2; D is unclear. V was pared by 5 bases and J by 10 bases, with 17 bases between. CDR3 length equals 13 residues. Germline lookup yields CDR1 SGHTA and CDR2 FQGNSA. CDR3 nucleotide sequence: TGTGCCAGCAGCCAAGGGCGGGTCCCTAACTACACCTTC. This sequence encodes CASSQGRVPNYTF. The complete variable domain, with remaining parts taken from reference TRBV7-2 and TRBJ1-2, reads GAGVSQSPSNKVTEKGKDVELRCDPISGHTALYWYRQSLGQGLEFLIYFQGNSAPDKSGLPSDRFSAERTGGSVSTLTIQRTQQEDSAVYLCASSQGRVPNYTFGSGTRLTVV.

The chain carries TRBV4-3 and TRBJ2-5, with TRBD2 matching over 8 bases. CDR3 size: 15 residues. Trimming took 4 bases from V and 5 from J; bases not matched to a gene: 9. Looked up from germline, CDR1 is LGHNA and CDR2 is YSLEER. The chain's CDR3 is CASSLRGGMRETQYF. The DNA of the CDR3 is TGCGCCAGCAGCCTTCGGGGGGGAATGCGTGAGACCCAGTACTTC.

This sequence joins TRBV7-2 and TRBJ2-7; 8 bases align to TRBD1. The J segment lost 0 bases and the V segment lost 5 bases, leaving 6 bases of the junction unmatched. The CDR3 is made up of 15 amino acids. Per the germline V gene, CDR1 is SGHTA and CDR2 is FQGNSA. The CDR3 loop is CASSPAGTGSYEQYF. Here the CDR3 DNA reads TGTGCCAGCAGCCCCGCCGGGACAGGCTCCTACGAGCAGTACTTC.

The chain has TRBV4-3 and TRBJ2-1; TRBD2 aligns across 8 bases. The CDR3 is 15 residues long. CDR1 is LGHNA and CDR2 is YSLEER in the germline V gene. V lost 1 base and J lost 5; bases outside the gene matches: 4. This CDR3 is CASSQGVAGHNEQFF. CDR3 DNA: TGCGCCAGCAGCCAAGGGGTAGCGGGGCACAATGAGCAGTTCTTC.

This chain joins TRBV5-1 and TRBJ2-5; no definite D call. CDR3 size: 13 residues. V lost 0 bases to trimming and J lost 4 bases, with 7 bases between them. Germline CDR1 SGHRS, CDR2 YFSETQ. The CDR3 coding sequence is TGCGCCAGCAGCTTGGGCGGTCCAGAGACCCAGTACTTC. Encoded protein: CASSLGGPETQYF.

The V gene is TRBV29-1, the J gene TRBJ1-2; D uncertain. The CDR3 loop spans 12 amino acids. Trimming pared 5 bases from V and 8 bases from J, leaving 15 bases between. Per the germline V gene, CDR1 is SQVTM and CDR2 is ANQGSEA. The CDR3 region is CSVFGMLYGYTF. In DNA, the CDR3 is TGCAGCGTTTTTGGTATGCTATACGGCTACACCTTC.

This chain joins TRBV5-1 and TRBJ1-2; D is ambiguous. This CDR3 is 14 amino acids long. Germline CDR1 is SGHRS and CDR2 is YFSETQ. V shed 4 bases and J shed 3 bases, with 13 bases lying between them. CDR3 sequence (DNA): TGCGCCAGCAGCCTCACTAGCCCGGACTATGGCTACACCTTC. Translation: CASSLTSPDYGYTF.

The rearrangement links TRBV7-9 to TRBJ2-7; 8 bases line up with TRBD1. This CDR3 contains 14 residues. In germline, CDR1 is SEHNR, CDR2 FQNEAQ (reference sequence). V lost 5 bases and J lost 8; bases outside the gene matches: 11. CDR3 sequence reads: CASSHEVTGGKQYF. CDR3 DNA sequence: TGTGCCAGCAGCCACGAGGTTACAGGGGGTAAGCAGTACTTC.

The CDR3 protein is CASSLGGYTF. The CDR3 DNA reads as TGTGCCAGCAGTCTAGGTGGCTACACCTTC. The rearrangement links TRBV6-1 to TRBJ1-2; D is uncertain. Trimming left V 5 bases short and J 7 bases short, with 5 bases between. Germline V gene sequence: CDR1 MNHNS, CDR2 SASEGT. The CDR3 totals 10 residues.

The chain uses TRBV6-6 and TRBJ1-1; D is ambiguous. This CDR3 has 13 residues. Germline V gives CDR1 MNHNY, CDR2 SVGAGI (reference sequence). The CDR3 DNA reads as TGTGGTGTCGTGGGCCCGACGAACACTGAAGCTTTCTTT. Translated, it gives CGVVGPTNTEAFF.

This clone was seen a few times. The rearrangement links TRBV2 to TRBJ1-6; D may be TRBD1 (5 bases). This CDR3 spans 15 amino acids. V was pared by 3 bases and J by 6 bases, with 12 bases between. Germline V lookup: CDR1 SNHLY, CDR2 FYNNEI. CDR3 in DNA: TGTGCCAGCAGTGATCAGGGCCTGGGTAATTCACCCCTCCACTTT. Its translation: CASSDQGLGNSPLHF.

The V call is TRBV9, the J call TRBJ1-2; 7 bases map to TRBD1. The length of the CDR3 is 13 residues. The trim removed 0 bases at V and 5 bases at J, leaving 1 base unmatched. The germline V gene encodes CDR1 SGDLS and CDR2 YYNGEE. The CDR3 region has the DNA TGTGCCAGCAGCGTAGCGACAGGGTATGGCTACACCTTC. It encodes CASSVATGYGYTF.

CDR3 sequence reads: CASKGQGNYGYTF. CDR3 DNA: TGCGCCAGCAAGGGACAGGGGAACTATGGCTACACCTTC. This chain joins TRBV4-3 and TRBJ1-2; 10 positions match TRBD1. The V and J ends lost 7 bases and 2 bases, in that order; junction bases with no gene match: 1. The CDR3 length is 13 residues. The germline V gene has CDR1 LGHNA and CDR2 YSLEER.

This chain uses TRBV7-3 with TRBJ1-1; maybe TRBD1 (6 bases). Germline V CDR1 and CDR2: SGHTA, FQGTGA. V lost 2 bases, J lost 8 bases, and 15 bases lay in between. The CDR3 covers 14 residues. In DNA, the CDR3 is TGTGCCAGCAGCTTAGGACAGCCTTCAGGGGAAGCTTTCTTT. It encodes CASSLGQPSGEAFF.

The rearrangement links TRBV11-2 to TRBJ1-3, with TRBD1 identical over 9 bases. CDR3 length: 17 residues. Per germline, CDR1 SGHAT and CDR2 FQNNGV. Trimming at V came to 4 bases and at J to 2 bases, leaving 9 bases not matched to a gene. The CDR3 loop reads CASSWGDRAFAGNTIYF. The CDR3 nucleotides read TGTGCCAGCAGCTGGGGGGACAGGGCGTTTGCTGGAAACACCATATATTTT.

This clone was picked up a small number of times. This chain connects TRBV6-4 to TRBJ2-3, with 10 bases fitting TRBD1. Germline-derived CDR1 and CDR2 are MRHNA and SNTAGT. Germline trimming cut 3 bases from V and 2 bases from J; bases unmatched to any gene: 5. The CDR3 is made up of 16 amino acids. The CDR3 nucleotides read TGTGCCAGCAGTGAGGGACAGGGGTCATACACAGATACGCAGTATTTT. Translating it yields CASSEGQGSYTDTQYF.

The gene calls are TRBV5-1 and TRBJ1-5; 9 nucleotides agree with TRBD1. The V and J ends lost 3 bases and 3 bases, in that order; junction bases with no gene match: 4. Germline lookup yields CDR1 SGHRS and CDR2 YFSETQ. This CDR3 comprises 15 residues. The CDR3 loop reads CASSYTGGNNQPQHF. In DNA form, the CDR3 reads TGCGCCAGCAGCTACACAGGGGGCAACAATCAGCCCCAGCATTTT.